Listed below are T cell receptor beta chains from one sample, sequenced in a study of cytomegalovirus exposure and HLA in healthy donors. Generated by immunoSEQ multiplex PCR, the TCRdb table keeps only in-frame clones and is missing some. Here the sample spans 300,000 or so clones, approximately 86% being singletons. Sequencing was done on a sample of PBMCs. The receptor set was obtained from a man aged 25-40 years in good health and CMV-seronegative. The conserved cysteine and the conserved F or W are not part of the CDR3 here. The order of the fields is CDR3 protein, V gene, J gene.

SVKGQGFGGYT	TRBV29-1	TRBJ1-2
ASSYGRQGGNTEAF	TRBV6-5	TRBJ1-1
ASSLRGGAYEQY	TRBV11-2	TRBJ2-7
ASRYTGGIYGYT	TRBV27	TRBJ1-2
ASSPWRGDYGYT	TRBV6-1	TRBJ1-2
ASSIDRATEAF	TRBV27	TRBJ1-1
ASSVGSGGALGEQF	TRBV9	TRBJ2-1
ASGPTRPGGHEQF	TRBV12-5	TRBJ2-1
ASSRGQKGGTFTDTQY	TRBV27	TRBJ2-3
ASSPGQSNSPLH	TRBV5-1	TRBJ1-6
ASSVRKVARDTGELF	TRBV5-5	TRBJ2-2
ASSSLAGTVFRNEQF	TRBV27	TRBJ2-1
ASSLQQGSNQPQH	TRBV27	TRBJ1-5
ASSVRQTSNQPQH	TRBV2	TRBJ1-5
ASSSGQGMSNQPQH	TRBV5-8	TRBJ1-5
ASSVAGGTTDTQY	TRBV9	TRBJ2-3
ASSLGYSPMGYT	TRBV7-9	TRBJ1-2
ASSFYGISNQPQH	TRBV5-6	TRBJ1-5
SVVLGGEDYGYT	TRBV29-1	TRBJ1-2
ASSWDRDSYGYT	TRBV27	TRBJ1-2
ASGRDTEAF	TRBV9	TRBJ1-1
ATSREGQGAYEQY	TRBV15	TRBJ2-7
ASSPSSGGAEAF	TRBV5-4	TRBJ1-1
AWSGQAGSPLH	TRBV30	TRBJ1-6
ASSPPSGVRQY	TRBV18	TRBJ2-7
ASSPQLGGHGYT	TRBV27	TRBJ1-2
ASSAEVGGYT	TRBV5-1	TRBJ1-2
ASSSRRDPVPNYGYT	TRBV5-6	TRBJ1-2
ASSIGGTGGYEQY	TRBV5-4	TRBJ2-7
ASRDQGSPYEQY	TRBV25-1	TRBJ2-7
ASSHRDRVSPGYT	TRBV19	TRBJ1-2
ASSRRTGTSTEAF	TRBV7-2	TRBJ1-1
ASNLAGAEEQY	TRBV11-2	TRBJ2-7
ASSLGALHYGYT	TRBV5-1	TRBJ1-2
ASSLVRQSYEQY	TRBV5-1	TRBJ2-7
SVNRDRGDEQY	TRBV29-1	TRBJ2-7
AWTQFYEQY	TRBV30	TRBJ2-7
ASSGGLASGETQY	TRBV5-1	TRBJ2-5
ASSYSGTDYGYT	TRBV6-6	TRBJ1-2
ASSQLQGSPNTEAF	TRBV4-1	TRBJ1-1
SVEVRGGLNTEAF	TRBV29-1	TRBJ1-1
ASSFPDSEQF	TRBV13	TRBJ2-1
SVENAYQSDEQF	TRBV29-1	TRBJ2-1
ATRQGYYGYT	TRBV19	TRBJ1-2
ASSLGQPYRPYEQY	TRBV5-8	TRBJ2-7
ASRPRDYYEQY	TRBV11-2	TRBJ2-7
ASSLTGPDTQY	TRBV11-2	TRBJ2-3
ASSSGQGGETQY	TRBV7-2	TRBJ2-5
ASSRADRSSTDTQY	TRBV7-8	TRBJ2-3